Listed below are T cell receptor beta chains from one sample, sequenced in a study of T cells in Graves' hyperthyroidism and ophthalmopathy. MiXCR was run by TCRdb on the multiplex PCR reads, yielding one entry per CDR3 protein. The data contain a few hundred thousand distinct CDR3 sequences, around 13% of them singletons. The sample taken for sequencing was blood. The receptors derive from a woman aged 40 to 50 with Graves' hyperthyroidism. CDR3s leave out the opening cysteine and the closing phenylalanine or tryptophan. Size is omitted from some rows. Given values are once, few, many or a class for expanded clones.

>-|TRBV27
ASSWASTNEKLF
>-|TRBV19
ASSTRTSATISDEQF
>-|TRBV7-2
ATNKGYGYT
>many|TRBV27
ASSLYSGGMNTEAF
>many|TRBV20-1
SARDRVLGQGIVRGNQPQH
>many|TRBV5-1
ASSSATSGRAFEQY
>many|TRBV19
ASSPRTQNTEAF
>many|TRBV28
ASSLELFSGNTIY
>many|TRBV29-1
SVELQGFYEQY
>few|TRBV10-3
AISEGASGETQY
>many|TRBV6-1
ASSGDLWGAF
>few|TRBV3-1
ASSQDRTAGLPYEQY
>many|TRBV11-2
ASSLAGVTEAF
>many|TRBV12-3/TRBV12-4
ASKKGFDTEAF
>few|TRBV7-8
ASSFRDRGRSDQPQH
>-|TRBV7-3
ASSLQPGGELF
>once|TRBV19
ASSIRVNTEAF